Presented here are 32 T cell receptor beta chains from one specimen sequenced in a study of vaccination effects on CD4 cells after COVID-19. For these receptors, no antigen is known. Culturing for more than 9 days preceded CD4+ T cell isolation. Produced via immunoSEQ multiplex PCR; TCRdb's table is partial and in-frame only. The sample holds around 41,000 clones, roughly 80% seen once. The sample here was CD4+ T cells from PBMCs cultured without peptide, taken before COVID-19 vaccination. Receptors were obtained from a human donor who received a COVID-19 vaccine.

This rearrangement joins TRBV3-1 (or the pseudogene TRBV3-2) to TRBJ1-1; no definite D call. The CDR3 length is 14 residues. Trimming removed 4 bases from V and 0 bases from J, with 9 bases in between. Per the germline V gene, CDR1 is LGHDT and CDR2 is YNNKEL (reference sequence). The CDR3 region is CASSPQVMNTEAFF. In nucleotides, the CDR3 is TGTGCCAGCAGCCCACAAGTCATGAACACTGAAGCTTTCTTT.

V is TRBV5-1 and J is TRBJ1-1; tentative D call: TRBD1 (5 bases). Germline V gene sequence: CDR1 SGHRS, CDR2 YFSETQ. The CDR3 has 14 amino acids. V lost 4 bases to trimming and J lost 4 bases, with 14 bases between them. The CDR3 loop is CASSPRQGGTEAFF. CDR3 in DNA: TGCGCCAGCAGCCCCCGGCAGGGAGGCACTGAAGCTTTCTTT.

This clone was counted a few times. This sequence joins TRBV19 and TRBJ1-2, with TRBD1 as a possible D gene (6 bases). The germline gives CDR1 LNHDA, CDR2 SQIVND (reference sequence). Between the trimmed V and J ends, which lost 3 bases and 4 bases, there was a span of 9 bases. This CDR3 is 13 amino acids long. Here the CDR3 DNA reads TGTGCCAGTAGTATCCAGGGGACCTATGGCTACACCTTC. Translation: CASSIQGTYGYTF.

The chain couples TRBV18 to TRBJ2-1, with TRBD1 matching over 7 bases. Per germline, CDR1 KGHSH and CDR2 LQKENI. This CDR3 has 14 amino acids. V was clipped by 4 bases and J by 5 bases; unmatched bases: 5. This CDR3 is CASSRGTVHNEQFF. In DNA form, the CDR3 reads TGTGCCAGCTCACGAGGGACAGTTCACAATGAGCAGTTCTTC.

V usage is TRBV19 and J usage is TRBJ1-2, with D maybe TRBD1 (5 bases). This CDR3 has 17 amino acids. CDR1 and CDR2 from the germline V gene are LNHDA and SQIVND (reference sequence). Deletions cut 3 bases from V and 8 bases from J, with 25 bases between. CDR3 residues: CASSMAHYQGFLRGYTF. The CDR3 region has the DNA TGTGCCAGTAGTATGGCCCATTATCAGGGTTTCTTACGGGGCTACACCTTC.

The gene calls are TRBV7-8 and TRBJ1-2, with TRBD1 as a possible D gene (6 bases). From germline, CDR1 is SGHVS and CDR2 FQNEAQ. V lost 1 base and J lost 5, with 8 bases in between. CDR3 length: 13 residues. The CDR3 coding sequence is TGTGCCAGCAGCTTAGTGACAGGATATGGCTACACCTTC. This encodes CASSLVTGYGYTF.

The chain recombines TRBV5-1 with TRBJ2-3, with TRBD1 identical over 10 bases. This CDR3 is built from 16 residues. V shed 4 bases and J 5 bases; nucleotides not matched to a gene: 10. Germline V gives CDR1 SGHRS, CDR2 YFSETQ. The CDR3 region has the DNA TGCGCCAGCAGCCCGTTGACAGGGGGCGCGGGAGATACGCAGTATTTT. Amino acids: CASSPLTGGAGDTQYF.

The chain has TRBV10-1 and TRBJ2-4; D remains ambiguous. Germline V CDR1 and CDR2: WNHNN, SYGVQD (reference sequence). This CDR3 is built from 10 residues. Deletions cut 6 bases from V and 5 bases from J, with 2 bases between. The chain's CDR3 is CASRENIQYF. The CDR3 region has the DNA TGCGCCAGCAGGGAAAACATTCAGTACTTC.

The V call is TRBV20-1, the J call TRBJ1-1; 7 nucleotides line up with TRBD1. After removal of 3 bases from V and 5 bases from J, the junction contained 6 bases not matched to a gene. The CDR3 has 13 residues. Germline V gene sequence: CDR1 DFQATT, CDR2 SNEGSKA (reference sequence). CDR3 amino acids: CSASRQGGTEAFF. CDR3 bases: TGCAGTGCTAGTCGACAGGGTGGAACTGAAGCTTTCTTT.

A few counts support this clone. The CDR3 region has the DNA TGTGCCAGCAGCCCGGGGGGGGACGACTATGGCTACACCTTC. This encodes CASSPGGDDYGYTF. This chain connects TRBV7-9 to TRBJ1-2; D possibly corresponds to TRBD1 (5 bases). V shed 5 bases and J shed 3 bases, with 13 bases lying between them. The CDR3 is 14 residues long. CDR1 SEHNR and CDR2 FQNEAQ come from the germline V gene (reference sequence).

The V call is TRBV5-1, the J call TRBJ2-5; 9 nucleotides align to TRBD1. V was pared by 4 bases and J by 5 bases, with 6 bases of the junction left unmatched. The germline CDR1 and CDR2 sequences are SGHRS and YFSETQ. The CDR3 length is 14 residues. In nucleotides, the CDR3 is TGCGCCAGCAGCACTGGACAGGGGAGGGAGACCCAGTACTTC. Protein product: CASSTGQGRETQYF.

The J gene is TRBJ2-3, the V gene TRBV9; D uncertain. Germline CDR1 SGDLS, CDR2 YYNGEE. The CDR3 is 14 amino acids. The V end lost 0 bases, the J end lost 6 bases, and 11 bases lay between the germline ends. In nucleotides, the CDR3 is TGTGCCAGCAGCGTAGCTTGGTTGGGGGATACGCAGTATTTT. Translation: CASSVAWLGDTQYF. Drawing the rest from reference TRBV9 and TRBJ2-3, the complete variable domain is DSGVTQTPKHLITATGQRVTLRCSPRSGDLSVYWYQQSLDQGLQFLIQYYNGEERAKGNILERFSAQQFPDLHSELNLSSLELGDSALYFCASSVAWLGDTQYFGPGTRLTVL.

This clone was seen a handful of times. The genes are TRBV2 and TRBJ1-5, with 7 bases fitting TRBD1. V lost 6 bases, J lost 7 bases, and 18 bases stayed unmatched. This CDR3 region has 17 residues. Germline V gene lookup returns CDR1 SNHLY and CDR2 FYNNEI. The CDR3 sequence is CASRNSPTGSIHQPQHF. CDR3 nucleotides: TGTGCCAGCAGAAACTCGCCGACAGGGTCAATCCACCAGCCCCAGCATTTT.

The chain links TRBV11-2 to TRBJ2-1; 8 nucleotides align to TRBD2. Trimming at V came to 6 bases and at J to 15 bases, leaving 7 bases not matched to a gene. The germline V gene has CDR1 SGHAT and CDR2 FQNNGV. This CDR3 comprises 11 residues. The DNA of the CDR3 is TGTGCCAGCAGTACGGGGACTAGTAGGTTCTTC. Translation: CASSTGTSRFF.

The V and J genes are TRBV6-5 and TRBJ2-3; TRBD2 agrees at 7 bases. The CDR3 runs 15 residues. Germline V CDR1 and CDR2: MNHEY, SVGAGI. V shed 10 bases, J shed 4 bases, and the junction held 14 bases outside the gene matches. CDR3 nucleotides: TGTGCCACCCGTTCCGTATCTAGCGGTTCAGATACGCAGTATTTT. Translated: CATRSVSSGSDTQYF.

For the CDR3, the DNA is TGTGCCAGCTCACCGGGACAGGGCCCTAAAGAAAAGCAGTACGTC. It codes for CASSPGQGPKEKQYV. The rearrangement links TRBV18 to TRBJ2-7; 9 bases agree with TRBD1. V lost 3 bases to trimming and J lost 8 bases; unmatched junction nucleotides: 11. CDR1 is KGHSH, CDR2 LQKENI, per germline. This CDR3 is built from 15 residues.

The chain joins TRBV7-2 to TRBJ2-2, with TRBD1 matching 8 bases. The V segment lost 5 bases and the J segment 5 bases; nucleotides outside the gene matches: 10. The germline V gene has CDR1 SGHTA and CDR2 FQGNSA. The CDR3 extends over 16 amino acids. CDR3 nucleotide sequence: TGTGCCAGCAGCCCCCCCAGGACAGGGTGGACCGGGGAGCTGTTTTTT. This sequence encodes CASSPPRTGWTGELFF.

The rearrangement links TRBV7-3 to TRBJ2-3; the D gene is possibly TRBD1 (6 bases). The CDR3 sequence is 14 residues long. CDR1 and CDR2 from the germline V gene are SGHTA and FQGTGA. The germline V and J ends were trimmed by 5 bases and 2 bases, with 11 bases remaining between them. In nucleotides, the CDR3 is TGTGCCAGCAGCCCGGGACACAACACAGATACGCAGTATTTT. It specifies CASSPGHNTDTQYF.

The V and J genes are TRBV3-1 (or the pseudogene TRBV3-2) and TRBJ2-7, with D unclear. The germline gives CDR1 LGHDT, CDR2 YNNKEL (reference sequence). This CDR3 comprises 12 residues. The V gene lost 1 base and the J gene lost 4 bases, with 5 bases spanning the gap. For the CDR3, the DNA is TGTGCCAGCAGCCAAGGCATTTACGAGCAGTACGTC. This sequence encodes CASSQGIYEQYV.

DNA for the CDR3: TGCGCCAGCAGCTTGGCTATACCGGGGGGAACGGCTACGCAGTATTTT. It codes for CASSLAIPGGTATQYF. J is TRBJ2-3 and V is TRBV5-1; 7 nucleotides line up with TRBD2. This CDR3 spans 16 amino acids. Per the germline V gene, CDR1 is SGHRS and CDR2 is YFSETQ. The ends lost 0 bases at V and 8 bases at J; junction bases unmatched: 12.

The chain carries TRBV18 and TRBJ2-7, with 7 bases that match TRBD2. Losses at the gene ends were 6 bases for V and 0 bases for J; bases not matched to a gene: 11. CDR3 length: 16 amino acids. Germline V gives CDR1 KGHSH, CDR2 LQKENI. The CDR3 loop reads CASSNGERGLSYEQYV. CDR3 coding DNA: TGTGCCAGCTCTAACGGGGAGCGGGGTCTCTCCTACGAGCAGTACGTC.

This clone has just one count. This CDR3 reads CASSPRLADTEAFF. CDR3 nucleotide sequence: TGTGCCAGCTCACCACGACTTGCGGACACTGAAGCTTTCTTT. The rearrangement uses TRBV18 and TRBJ1-1; D call uncertain. Germline lookup yields CDR1 KGHSH and CDR2 LQKENI. Trimming took off 1 base at V and 3 bases at J, with 9 bases between the two ends. This CDR3 is 14 amino acids long.

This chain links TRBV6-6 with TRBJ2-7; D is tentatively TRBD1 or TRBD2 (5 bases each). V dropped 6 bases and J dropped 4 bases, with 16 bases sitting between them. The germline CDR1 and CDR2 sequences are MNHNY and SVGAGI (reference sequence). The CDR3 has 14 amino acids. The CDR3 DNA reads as TGTGCCAGCAGCGGGACGGCAAGGACATACGAGCAGTACGTC. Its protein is CASSGTARTYEQYV.

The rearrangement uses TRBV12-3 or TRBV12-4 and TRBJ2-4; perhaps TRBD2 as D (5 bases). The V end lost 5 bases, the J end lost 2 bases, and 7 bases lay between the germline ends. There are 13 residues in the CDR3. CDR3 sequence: CASSLTTKNIQYF. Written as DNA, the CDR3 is TGTGCCAGCAGTCTGACTACCAAAAACATTCAGTACTTC.

CDR3 nucleotides: TGTGCCAGCAGTTACCGGACAGGGTCTGGAAACACCATATATTTT. As protein: CASSYRTGSGNTIYF. The genes are TRBV6-6 and TRBJ1-3, with 8 nucleotides matching TRBD1. Germline V gene sequence: CDR1 MNHNY, CDR2 SVGAGI (reference sequence). J gave up 1 base and V 2 bases, and 1 base lay outside the gene matches. The CDR3 runs 15 residues.

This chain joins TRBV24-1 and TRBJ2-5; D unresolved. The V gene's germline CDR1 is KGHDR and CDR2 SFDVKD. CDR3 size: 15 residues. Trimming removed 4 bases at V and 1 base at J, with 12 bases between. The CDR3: CATSDPGSPQETQYF. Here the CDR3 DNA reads TGTGCCACCAGTGACCCCGGGTCTCCCCAAGAGACCCAGTACTTC.

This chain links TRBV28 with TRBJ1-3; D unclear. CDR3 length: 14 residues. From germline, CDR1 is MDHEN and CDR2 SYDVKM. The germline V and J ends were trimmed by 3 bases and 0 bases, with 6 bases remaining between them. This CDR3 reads CASSFMTSGNTIYF. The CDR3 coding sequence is TGTGCCAGCAGTTTCATGACCTCTGGAAACACCATATATTTT.

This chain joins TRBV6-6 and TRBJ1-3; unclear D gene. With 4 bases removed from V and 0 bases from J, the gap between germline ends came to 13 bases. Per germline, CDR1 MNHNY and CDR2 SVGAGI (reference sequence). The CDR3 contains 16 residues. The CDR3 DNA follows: TGTGCCAGCAGTTTCACCCGGTGGAGCTCTGGAAACACCATATATTTT. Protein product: CASSFTRWSSGNTIYF.

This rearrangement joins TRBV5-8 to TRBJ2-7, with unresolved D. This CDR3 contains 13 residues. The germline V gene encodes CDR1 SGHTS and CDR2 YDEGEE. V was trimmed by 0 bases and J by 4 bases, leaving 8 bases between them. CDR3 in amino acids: CASSLEARYEQYV. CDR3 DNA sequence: TGTGCCAGCAGCTTGGAGGCGAGGTACGAGCAGTACGTC.

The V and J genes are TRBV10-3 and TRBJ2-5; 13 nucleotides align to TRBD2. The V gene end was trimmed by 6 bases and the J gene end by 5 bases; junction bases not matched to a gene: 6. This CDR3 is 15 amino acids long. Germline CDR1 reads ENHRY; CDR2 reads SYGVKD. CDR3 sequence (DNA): TGTGCCATCAGGGGAACTAGCGGGGGGGCCGAGACCCAGTACTTC. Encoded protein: CAIRGTSGGAETQYF.

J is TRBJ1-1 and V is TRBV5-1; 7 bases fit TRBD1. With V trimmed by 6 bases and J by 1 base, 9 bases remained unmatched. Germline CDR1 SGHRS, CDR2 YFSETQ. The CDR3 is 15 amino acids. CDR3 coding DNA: TGCGCCAGCACACCCAGAGCAGGGGGGAACACTGAAGCTTTCTTT. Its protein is CASTPRAGGNTEAFF.

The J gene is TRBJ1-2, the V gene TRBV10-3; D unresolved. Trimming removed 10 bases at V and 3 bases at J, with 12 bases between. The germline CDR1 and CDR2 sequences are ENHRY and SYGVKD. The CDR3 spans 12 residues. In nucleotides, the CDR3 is TGTGCCACCCGAGCGGTCGACTATGGCTACACCTTC. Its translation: CATRAVDYGYTF.